The present entry profiles one T cell receptor beta chain with its context. Germline CDR1 reads SGHTA; CDR2 reads FQGNSA. The CDR3 is 14 amino acids. Trimming removed 5 bases from V and 1 base from J; junction bases left unmatched: 2. Per the original data handling: For nucleated cells, counts were estimated from reference gene primer amplification. Assay used: immunoSEQ multiplex PCR; TCRdb lists only in-frame clones, some missing. That table furnishes V, J and clone size, whereas the DNA furnished D and trimming. Of hundreds of thousands of clones listed, roughly 90% were seen once; the top ten hold about 3.1%. Recruitment covered roughly 22 US areas and drew participants whose ages spanned roughly 18 to 90 years. The entry originates in a study of blood T cell repertoires in COVID-19.

The source of this sequence is a woman in her forties or fifties in a cohort exposed to, infected with or recovered from COVID-19 (not recorded which). The chain couples TRBV7-2 to TRBJ1-5, with 7 bases identical to TRBD1. The sample was PBMCs or T cells enriched from blood (not recorded which). In DNA form, the CDR3 reads TGTGCCAGCAGCAGGACAGGCAGCAATCAGCCCCAGCATTTT. Translating it yields CASSRTGSNQPQHF.